This T cell receptor beta chain was profiled in a study of blood T cells in healthy people across ages (dated by TCRdb to between 2014 and 2016). Concerning the study at large: In model experiments, template switching captured about one uniquely barcoded TCR beta cDNA molecule for every two T cells. Age-related changes in TCR beta repertoire diversity were measured in the study by deep sequencing normalized with unique cDNA molecular identifiers. Donors were grouped into four age groups: young (average about 15 years), middle-aged (39), aged (around 60) and long-lived (just over 80). Donors of different ages were randomly distributed across sequencing lanes to avoid experimental bias. Using the same blood draw, the study looked at two additional independent replicas of 1 million unique cDNA reads for two donors, one aged 18 to 30 and the other aged 80 or older. On the study overall, not on this receptor specifically: Observed TCR beta diversity per million T cells fell roughly linearly with age, and a significant reduction was already apparent by age about 43. Estimates of total diversity based on one million sequenced T cells were considered lower bounds and underestimates. Because the CMV infection status of the donors was unknown, age-related changes in expanded clonotypes may potentially have been confounded. Compared with the aged group, more naive CD4+ T cells, fewer expanded clones and increased TCR diversity were shown by the long-lived group, suggesting age selection. Bulk unsorted PBMC profiling prevented conclusive comparison of naive and antigen-experienced compartments. Observed TCR beta diversity correlated strongly with the percentage of naive T cells measured by flow cytometry.

The CDR3, from cysteine to phenylalanine, totals 15 residues. The entry retains the CDR3 DNA only, 45 bases that are in frame from base 1. Clipping removes 5 bases from V and 3 bases from J, with 9 as the unmatched junction base count. In the germline V gene (reference sequence), CDR1 corresponds to SEHNR and CDR2 to FQNEAQ. Of note for this clonotype: There is no known antigen for this receptor. Within one base of it there is no much larger clone, and no base qualities were kept.

Receptor amplification or capture employed 5' RACE. Sequencer: Illumina HiSeq 2500. The second PCR ran for roughly 6 to 11 cycles and used a J-beta primer mix along with a sample-barcoded 5' primer. Each TCR beta cDNA molecule received a unique molecular identifier from a template-switch 5' adaptor carrying 12 random nucleotides. Each sample yielded at least 3 million CDR3-containing paired-end reads. All of the RNA was converted into first-strand cDNA using the Mint cDNA synthesis kit, with a TRBC-specific oligonucleotide serving as the primer. After uracil-DNA glycosylase treatment, a first 18-cycle PCR used universal primers M1SS and BC2_uni_R on all cDNA. As for the original processing: Normalization of each sample was performed by random selection of 1 million high-quality reads, each carrying a distinct molecular identifier. Reads sharing molecular identifiers were discarded rather than binned into consensus sequences. MiTCR, run with a Q25 quality threshold and the strictest error-elimination algorithm, handled CDR3 identification, clonotype clustering and error correction. A nonparametric unseen species model using Euler transformation provided a lower-bound estimate of total TCR beta diversity. The public sequencing data were trimmed at Q25 with fastp and processed into clonotypes with MiXCR by TCRdb, which kept only in-frame beta chains. Rows are combined by CDR3 protein, so each entry shows the most common genes and DNA. TCRdb assigned the V and J calls; the authors' analysis was not used. The sample table contains more than 1.4 million distinct CDR3 sequences; only one count was recorded for approximately 42% of them. The ten top clones hold roughly 7.7% of the sample.

The donors were a few dozen Caucasian individuals from Russia, aged roughly 6 to 100 years, who were systemically healthy. About 10 milliliters of peripheral blood were collected from each donor into EDTA-treated Vacutainer tubes. Ficoll-Paque density-gradient centrifugation was used to isolate PBMCs, with at least 6.5 million per sample. Total RNA was extracted from PBMCs with Trizol reagent, with at least 5.5 micrograms obtained per sample. For every donor, flow cytometry on a PBMC aliquot measured the percentage of naive CD45RAhigh/CD27high T cells. The chain is assembled from TRBV7-9 and TRBJ2-5, and 7 junctional nucleotides match TRBD1. The specimen sequenced was blood. The TCR originated in a woman in her late teens or twenties in good health. The CDR3: CASSPLGTVEETQYF. The sequenced DNA is TGTGCCAGCAGCCCCCTTGGGACAGTAGAAGAGACCCAGTACTTC.